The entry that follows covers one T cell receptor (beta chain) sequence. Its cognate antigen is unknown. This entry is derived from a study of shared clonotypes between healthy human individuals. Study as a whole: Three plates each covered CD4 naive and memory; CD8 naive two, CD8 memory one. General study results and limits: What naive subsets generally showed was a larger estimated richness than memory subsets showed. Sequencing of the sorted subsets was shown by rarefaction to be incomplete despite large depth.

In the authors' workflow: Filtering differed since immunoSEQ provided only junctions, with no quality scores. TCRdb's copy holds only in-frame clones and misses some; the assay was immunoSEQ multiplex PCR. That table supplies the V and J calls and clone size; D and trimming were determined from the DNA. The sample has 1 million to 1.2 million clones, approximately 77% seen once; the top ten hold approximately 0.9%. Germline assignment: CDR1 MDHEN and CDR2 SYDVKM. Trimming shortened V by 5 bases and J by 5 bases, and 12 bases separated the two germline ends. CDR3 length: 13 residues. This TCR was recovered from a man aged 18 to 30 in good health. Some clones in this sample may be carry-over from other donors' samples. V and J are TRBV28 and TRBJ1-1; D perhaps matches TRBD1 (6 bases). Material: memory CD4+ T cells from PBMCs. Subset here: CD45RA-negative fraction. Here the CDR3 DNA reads TGTGCCAGCAGTACAGGGAGGGGGACTGAAGCTTTCTTT. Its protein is CASSTGRGTEAFF.